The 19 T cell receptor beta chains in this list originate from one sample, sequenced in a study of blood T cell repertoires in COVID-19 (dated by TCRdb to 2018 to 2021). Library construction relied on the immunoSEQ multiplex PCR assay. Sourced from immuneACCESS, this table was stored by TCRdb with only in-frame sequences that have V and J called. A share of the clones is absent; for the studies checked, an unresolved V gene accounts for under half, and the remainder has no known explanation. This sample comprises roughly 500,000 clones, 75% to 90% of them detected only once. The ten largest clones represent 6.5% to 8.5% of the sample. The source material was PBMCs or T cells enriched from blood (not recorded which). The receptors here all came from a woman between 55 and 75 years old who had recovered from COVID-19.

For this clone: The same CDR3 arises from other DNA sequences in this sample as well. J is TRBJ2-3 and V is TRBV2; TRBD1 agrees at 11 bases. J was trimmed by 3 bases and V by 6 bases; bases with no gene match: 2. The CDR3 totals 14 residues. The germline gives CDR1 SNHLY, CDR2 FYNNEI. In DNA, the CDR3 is TGTGCCAGCAGGCGGGACAGGGGGACAGATACGCAGTATTTT. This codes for CASRRDRGTDTQYF.

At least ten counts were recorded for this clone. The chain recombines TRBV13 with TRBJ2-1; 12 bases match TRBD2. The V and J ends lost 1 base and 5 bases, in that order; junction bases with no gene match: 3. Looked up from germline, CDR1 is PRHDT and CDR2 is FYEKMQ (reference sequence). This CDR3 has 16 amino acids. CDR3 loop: CASSLDPSGGDNEQFF. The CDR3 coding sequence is TGTGCCAGCAGCTTAGATCCTAGCGGGGGGGACAATGAGCAGTTCTTC.

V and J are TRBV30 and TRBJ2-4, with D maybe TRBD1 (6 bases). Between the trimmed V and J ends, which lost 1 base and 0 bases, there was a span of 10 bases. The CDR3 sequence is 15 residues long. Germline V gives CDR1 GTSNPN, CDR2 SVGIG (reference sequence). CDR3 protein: CAWSGRGLAKNIQYF. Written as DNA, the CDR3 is TGTGCCTGGAGTGGCAGGGGTTTAGCCAAAAACATTCAGTACTTC.

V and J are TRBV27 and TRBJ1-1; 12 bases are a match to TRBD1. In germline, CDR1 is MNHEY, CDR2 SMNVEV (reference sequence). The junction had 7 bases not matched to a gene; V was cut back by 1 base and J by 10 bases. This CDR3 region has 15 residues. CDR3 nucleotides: TGTGCCAGCAGTTTATTGGGACAGGGGGCGCCAGGAGCTTTCTTT. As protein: CASSLLGQGAPGAFF.

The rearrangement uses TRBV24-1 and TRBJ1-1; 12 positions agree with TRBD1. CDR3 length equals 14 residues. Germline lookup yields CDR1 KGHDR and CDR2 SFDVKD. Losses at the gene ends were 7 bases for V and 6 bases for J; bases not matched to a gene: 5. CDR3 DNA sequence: TGTGCCACCAGGGCGGGACAGGGGGCTCCTGAAGCTTTCTTT. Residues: CATRAGQGAPEAFF.

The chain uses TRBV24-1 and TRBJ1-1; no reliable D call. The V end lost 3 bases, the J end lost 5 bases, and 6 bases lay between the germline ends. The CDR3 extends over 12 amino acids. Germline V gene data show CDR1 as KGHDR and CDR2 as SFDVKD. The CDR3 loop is CATSDSGTEAFF. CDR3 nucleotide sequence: TGTGCCACCAGTGATAGCGGGACTGAAGCTTTCTTT.

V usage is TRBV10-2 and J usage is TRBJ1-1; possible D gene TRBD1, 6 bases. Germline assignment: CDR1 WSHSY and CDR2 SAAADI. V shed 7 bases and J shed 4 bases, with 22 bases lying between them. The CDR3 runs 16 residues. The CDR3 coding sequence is TGCGCCAGCACCCGAAAGCCGACAGGAGAAATCACTGAAGCTTTCTTT. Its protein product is CASTRKPTGEITEAFF.

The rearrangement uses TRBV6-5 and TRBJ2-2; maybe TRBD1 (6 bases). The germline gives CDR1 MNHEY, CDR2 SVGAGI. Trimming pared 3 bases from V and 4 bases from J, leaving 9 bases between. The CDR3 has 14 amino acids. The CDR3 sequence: CASSYWGLTGELFF. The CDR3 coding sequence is TGTGCCAGCAGTTATTGGGGGCTCACCGGGGAGCTGTTTTTT.

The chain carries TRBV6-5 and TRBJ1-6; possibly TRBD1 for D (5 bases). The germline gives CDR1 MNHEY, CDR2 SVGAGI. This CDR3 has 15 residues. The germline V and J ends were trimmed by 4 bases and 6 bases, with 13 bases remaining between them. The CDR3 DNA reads TGTGCCAGCAGTTCCCTTCGGGGGGGTAATTCACCCCTCCACTTT. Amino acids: CASSSLRGGNSPLHF.

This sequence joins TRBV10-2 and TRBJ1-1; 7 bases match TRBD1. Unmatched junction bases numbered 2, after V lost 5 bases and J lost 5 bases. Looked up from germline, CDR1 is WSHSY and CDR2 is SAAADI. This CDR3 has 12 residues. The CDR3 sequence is CASSSGGTEAFF. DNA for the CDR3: TGCGCCAGCAGTTCAGGGGGAACTGAAGCTTTCTTT.

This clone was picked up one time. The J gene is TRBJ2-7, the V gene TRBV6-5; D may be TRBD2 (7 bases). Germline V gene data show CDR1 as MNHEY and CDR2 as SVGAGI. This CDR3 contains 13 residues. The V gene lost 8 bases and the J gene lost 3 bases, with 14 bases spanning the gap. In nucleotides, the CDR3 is TGTGCCAGCGGGCGGGGGCCTAACTACGAGCAGTACGTC. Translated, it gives CASGRGPNYEQYV.

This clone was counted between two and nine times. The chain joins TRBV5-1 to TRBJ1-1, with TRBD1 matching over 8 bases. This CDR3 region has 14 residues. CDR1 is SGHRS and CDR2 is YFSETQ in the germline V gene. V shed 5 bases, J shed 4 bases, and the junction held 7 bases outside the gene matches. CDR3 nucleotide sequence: TGCGCCAGCAGTCCACAGGGGGGGAGCACTGAAGCTTTCTTT. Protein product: CASSPQGGSTEAFF.

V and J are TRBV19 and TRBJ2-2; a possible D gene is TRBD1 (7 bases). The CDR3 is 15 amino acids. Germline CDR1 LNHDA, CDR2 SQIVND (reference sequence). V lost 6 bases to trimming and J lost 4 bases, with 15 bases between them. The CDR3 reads CASRISQGGTGELFF. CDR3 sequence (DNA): TGTGCCAGTAGGATCTCTCAGGGGGGCACCGGGGAGCTGTTTTTT.

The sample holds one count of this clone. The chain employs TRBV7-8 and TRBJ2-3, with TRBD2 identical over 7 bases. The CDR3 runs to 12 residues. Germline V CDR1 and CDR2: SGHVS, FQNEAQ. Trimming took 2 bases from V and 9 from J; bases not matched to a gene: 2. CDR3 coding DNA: TGTGCCAGCAGCTTAAGGGAGGGCACGCAGTATTTT. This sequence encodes CASSLREGTQYF. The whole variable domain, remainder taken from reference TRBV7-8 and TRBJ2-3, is GAGVSQSPRYKVAKRGQDVALRCDPISGHVSLFWYQQALGQGPEFLTYFQNEAQLDKSGLPSDRFFAERPEGSVSTLKIQRTQQEDSAVYLCASSLREGTQYFGPGTRLTVL.

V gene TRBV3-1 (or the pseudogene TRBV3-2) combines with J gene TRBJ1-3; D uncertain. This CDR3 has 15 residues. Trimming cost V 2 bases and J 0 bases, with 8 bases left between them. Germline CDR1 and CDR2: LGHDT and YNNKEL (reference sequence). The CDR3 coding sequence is TGTGCCAGCAGCCAATCAGTCAGCTCTGGAAACACCATATATTTT. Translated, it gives CASSQSVSSGNTIYF.

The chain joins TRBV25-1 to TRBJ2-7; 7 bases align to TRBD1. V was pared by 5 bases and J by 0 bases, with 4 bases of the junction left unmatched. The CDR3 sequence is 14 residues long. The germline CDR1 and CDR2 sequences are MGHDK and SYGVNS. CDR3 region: CASSPRGLSYEQYF. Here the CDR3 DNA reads TGTGCCAGCAGTCCAAGGGGGCTCTCCTACGAGCAGTACTTC.

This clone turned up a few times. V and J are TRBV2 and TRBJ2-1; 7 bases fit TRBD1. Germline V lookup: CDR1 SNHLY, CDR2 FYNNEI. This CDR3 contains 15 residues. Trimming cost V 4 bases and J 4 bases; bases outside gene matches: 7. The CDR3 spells CASSVDRAMYNEQFF. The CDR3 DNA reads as TGTGCCAGCAGTGTCGACAGGGCGATGTACAATGAGCAGTTCTTC.

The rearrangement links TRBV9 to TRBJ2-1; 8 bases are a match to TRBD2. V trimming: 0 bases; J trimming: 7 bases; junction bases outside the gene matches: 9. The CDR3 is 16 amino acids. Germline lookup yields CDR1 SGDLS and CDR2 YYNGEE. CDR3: CASSVVDRGGLNEQFF. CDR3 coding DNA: TGTGCCAGCAGCGTAGTCGATCGGGGGGGCTTGAATGAGCAGTTCTTC.

The CDR3 DNA reads as TGTGCCAGCAGCTTAGGACCGGGACAGCAAGAGACCCAGTACTTC. It specifies CASSLGPGQQETQYF. The V call is TRBV11-2, the J call TRBJ2-5; the match to TRBD1 covers 7 bases. This CDR3 is built from 15 residues. Trimming cost V 1 base and J 2 bases; bases outside gene matches: 4. Germline V gene lookup returns CDR1 SGHAT and CDR2 FQNNGV.